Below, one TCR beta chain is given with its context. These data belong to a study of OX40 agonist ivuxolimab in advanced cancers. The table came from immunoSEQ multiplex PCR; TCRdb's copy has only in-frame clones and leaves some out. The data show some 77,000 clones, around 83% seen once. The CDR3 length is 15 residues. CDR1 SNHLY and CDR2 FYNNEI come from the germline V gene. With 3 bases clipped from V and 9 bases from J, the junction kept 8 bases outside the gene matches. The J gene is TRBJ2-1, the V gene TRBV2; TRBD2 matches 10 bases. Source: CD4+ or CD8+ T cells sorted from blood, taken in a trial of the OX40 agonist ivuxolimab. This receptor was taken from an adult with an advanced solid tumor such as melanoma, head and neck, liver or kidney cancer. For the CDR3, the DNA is TGTGCCAGCAGTGATGAGCGGGAGGGCCGGGGTGAGCAGTTCTTC. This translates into CASSDEREGRGEQFF. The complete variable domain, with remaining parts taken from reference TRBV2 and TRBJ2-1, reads EPEVTQTPSHQVTQMGQEVILRCVPISNHLYFYWYRQILGQKVEFLVSFYNNEISEKSEIFDDQFSVERPDGSNFTLKIRSTKLEDSAMYFCASSDEREGRGEQFFGPGTRLTVL.